This TCR beta chain stems from a study of CD4+ T cells in melanoma (dated 2022 in TCRdb). Context from the whole study: Neoantigen-specific CD4+ T cells in human melanoma were investigated in the study.

The paper's findings and limits, for the study overall: Neoantigen-specific CD4+ T cells were reported to be correlated with the function of CD8+ T cells, macrophages and B cells. Diverse differentiation states were reported to be shown by neoantigen-specific CD4+ T cells in melanoma.

The method was the immunoSEQ multiplex PCR assay. In TCRdb, the immuneACCESS table is reduced to in-frame sequences with V and J assigned. These tables do not hold every clone; where another copy was compared, an unresolved V gene accounts for under half, and the others remain unexplained. The sample table lists roughly 140,000 clones, about nine tenths of them with a count of one. Clones ranked in the top ten supply approximately 1.4% of the sample. With regard to this clone: The antigen this receptor binds is unknown. Nothing much larger sits one base from this clone, and base qualities are not available.

V is shortened by 3 bases, J by 1 base, and the region joining them spans 12 bases. The CDR3 measures 15 amino acids from cysteine to phenylalanine. Only the CDR3 DNA stays, 45 bases, in frame from base 1. CDR1 LGHNA and CDR2 YNFKEQ are derived from the germline V gene. The donors were people with melanoma. This receptor was obtained from a human donor with melanoma. This chain joins TRBV4-2 to TRBJ1-1, with TRBD1 as a weak D call on 6 bases. The CDR3 corresponds to CASSHSDRRNTEAFF. DNA sequence: TGTGCCAGCAGCCATTCCGACAGGAGGAACACTGAAGCTTTCTTT.